The clone carrying this T cell receptor beta chain has more than one count but fewer than ten. Its matching antigen is unknown. The CDR3 contains 17 residues. Trimming took 3 bases from V and 7 from J; bases not matched to a gene: 14. CDR1 is SGHTA, CDR2 FQGTGA, per germline. TCRdb independently ran MiXCR on the 5' RACE reads; one entry per CDR3 protein. The data contain hundreds of thousands of distinct CDR3 sequences, approximately 13% of them singletons. Among all donors, each was a healthy Caucasian. The data are from a study of identical twins. Overall study results and limits: Findings came from cross-sectional statistics, without long-term follow-up of donors. For cord blood, abundant beta clonotypes had fewer insertions, unlike memory repertoires, which showed none.

The data were also submitted as part of a second study, on yellow fever vaccine responses in identical twins. Per that study: Reports say the vaccine T cell response in twins looked partly convergent and partly personalized.

Sequenced: PBMCs. The chain recombines TRBV7-3 with TRBJ2-1, with TRBD2 identical over 8 bases. This TCR was sampled from a woman in her late teens or twenties in good health. The CDR3 DNA follows: TGTGCCAGCAGCTTCACAACCGGGACTAGAGAGGGAAATGAGCAGTTCTTC. Encoded protein: CASSFTTGTREGNEQFF.